Below are 25 T cell receptor beta chains sequenced from a single sample in a study of PD-L1 blockade in urothelial cancer. The protocol was immunoSEQ multiplex PCR, while the TCRdb copy is restricted to in-frame clones and leaves out a portion. The table has tens of thousands of clones, around 84% seen once. Time point reported: pretreatment peripheral blood. Sample: PBMCs, taken around atezolizumab (anti-PD-L1) treatment. These receptors all come from a man in his 60s with urothelial cancer.

This clone was seen once. J is TRBJ1-1 and V is TRBV5-1; possibly TRBD1 for D (6 bases). The germline gives CDR1 SGHRS, CDR2 YFSETQ. This CDR3 spans 16 amino acids. The germline V and J ends were trimmed by 3 bases and 0 bases, with 15 bases remaining between them. CDR3 bases: TGCGCCAGCAGCTCCCGGGACACCCTCATGAACACTGAAGCTTTCTTT. This gives the protein CASSSRDTLMNTEAFF.

The gene calls are TRBV7-8 and TRBJ2-2; 9 bases map to TRBD1. V trimming: 4 bases; J trimming: 5 bases; junction bases outside the gene matches: 11. From germline, CDR1 is SGHVS and CDR2 FQNEAQ. The length of the CDR3 is 17 residues. The CDR3 DNA is TGTGCCAGCAGCTCCGCTGTGGGGACAGGGATAACCGGGGAGCTGTTTTTT. Translation gives CASSSAVGTGITGELFF.

CDR3 DNA sequence: TGTGCCAGCAGCGGGATAGGGACAGGGCAGGAGACCCAGTACTTC. It encodes CASSGIGTGQETQYF. The rearrangement joins TRBV5-4 to TRBJ2-5; the match to TRBD1 covers 9 bases. Trimming took 4 bases from V and 5 from J; bases not matched to a gene: 9. Germline V gives CDR1 SGHNT, CDR2 YYREEE (reference sequence). The CDR3 has 15 amino acids.

The chain combines TRBV4-1 with TRBJ2-1; TRBD2 aligns across 13 bases. Germline-derived CDR1 and CDR2 are MGHRA and YSYEKL. The V gene end was trimmed by 4 bases and the J gene end by 6 bases; junction bases not matched to a gene: 3. The CDR3 runs 15 residues. CDR3 DNA: TGCGCCAGCAGCCCCGGACTAGCGGGGGCCAATGAGCAGTTCTTC. Translation: CASSPGLAGANEQFF.

The chain carries TRBV6-1 and TRBJ2-1; 14 positions agree with TRBD2. Germline V gene lookup returns CDR1 MNHNS and CDR2 SASEGT. The CDR3 sequence is 16 residues long. The ends lost 3 bases at V and 5 bases at J; junction bases unmatched: 3. The CDR3 loop reads CASSEGGLAGDNEQFF. In DNA, the CDR3 is TGTGCCAGCAGTGAGGGGGGACTAGCGGGAGACAATGAGCAGTTCTTC.

The chain links TRBV10-3 to TRBJ1-1; tentative D call: TRBD1 (6 bases). The V end lost 6 bases, the J end lost 4 bases, and 15 bases lay between the germline ends. The CDR3 has 14 residues. The germline V gene has CDR1 ENHRY and CDR2 SYGVKD. The CDR3 loop is CAIRKEQGGTEAFF. The CDR3 DNA is TGTGCCATCAGGAAAGAACAGGGCGGCACTGAAGCTTTCTTT.

V gene TRBV27 combines with J gene TRBJ2-5, with 7 bases lining up with TRBD1. The germline gives CDR1 MNHEY, CDR2 SMNVEV (reference sequence). CDR3 length: 13 residues. J was trimmed by 7 bases and V by 5 bases; bases with no gene match: 7. The CDR3 here is CASSRQGWGTQYF. DNA of the CDR3: TGTGCCAGCAGTAGACAGGGCTGGGGGACCCAGTACTTC.

The chain links TRBV5-5 to TRBJ1-5; 7 bases agree with TRBD1. The length of the CDR3 is 18 residues. From germline, CDR1 is SGHKS and CDR2 YYEKEE (reference sequence). Trimming took 5 bases from V and 2 from J; bases not matched to a gene: 16. The CDR3 is CASSFGQVRLTGNQPQHF. In DNA, the CDR3 is TGTGCCAGCAGTTTTGGACAGGTGAGGCTCACAGGCAATCAGCCCCAGCATTTT. The entire variable domain, with the rest obtained from reference TRBV5-5 and TRBJ1-5, is as follows: DAGVTQSPTHLIKTRGQQVTLRCSPISGHKSVSWYQQVLGQGPQFIFQYYEKEERGRGNFPDRFSARQFPNYSSELNVNALLLGDSALYLCASSFGQVRLTGNQPQHFGDGTRLSIL.

The chain couples TRBV10-3 to TRBJ1-3; 7 positions agree with TRBD1. Trimming at V came to 0 bases and at J to 0 bases, leaving 8 bases not matched to a gene. This CDR3 is built from 18 residues. Germline CDR1 reads ENHRY; CDR2 reads SYGVKD. The CDR3 bases are TGTGCCATCAGTGAGTCCAGGGGGACCGGCTACTCTGGAAACACCATATATTTT. Amino acids: CAISESRGTGYSGNTIYF.

As to this clone: The junction does not match germline at one end; this may be a read error. This chain connects TRBV9 to TRBJ1-1; 7 bases line up with TRBD1. CDR3 length: 16 amino acids. Germline V gene sequence: CDR1 SGDLS, CDR2 YYNGEE. CDR3 coding DNA: TGTGCCAGCGGCGTAGGTCAGACAGGGTCCCAAGACGAAGCTTTCTTT. As protein: CASGVGQTGSQDEAFF. Variable domain in full (rest from reference TRBV9 and TRBJ1-1): DSGVTQTPKHLITATGQRVTLRCSPRSGDLSVYWYQQSLDQGLQFLIQYYNGEERAKGNILERFSAQQFPDLHSELNLSSLELGDSALYFCASGVGQTGSQDEAFFGQGTRLTVV.

This clone was picked up a small number of times. The chain is built from TRBV10-3 and TRBJ1-1; 7 nucleotides line up with TRBD1. The V gene end was trimmed by 10 bases and the J gene end by 1 base; junction bases not matched to a gene: 9. CDR1 and CDR2 (germline): ENHRY, SYGVKD. The CDR3 contains 14 residues. The CDR3 DNA reads TGTGCCACTTTGGGGGACAGTTCGAACACTGAAGCTTTCTTT. Its protein is CATLGDSSNTEAFF.

The chain couples TRBV19 to TRBJ1-1, with 7 bases fitting TRBD1. This CDR3 has 14 residues. Germline lookup yields CDR1 LNHDA and CDR2 SQIVND (reference sequence). V lost 5 bases and J lost 4; bases outside the gene matches: 7. CDR3 DNA: TGTGCCAGTAGTCCACGGACAGGCCCCACTGAAGCTTTCTTT. Protein sequence: CASSPRTGPTEAFF. The variable domain in full, completed from reference TRBV19 and TRBJ1-1, reads DGGITQSPKYLFRKEGQNVTLSCEQNLNHDAMYWYRQDPGQGLRLIYYSQIVNDFQKGDIAEGYSVSREKKESFPLTVTSAQKNPTAFYLCASSPRTGPTEAFFGQGTRLTVV.

V is TRBV6-1 and J is TRBJ2-6, with TRBD2 matching 7 bases. J lost 2 bases, V lost 3 bases, and 1 base had no gene match. Germline loops: CDR1 MNHNS, CDR2 SASEGT. This CDR3 has 15 residues. The CDR3 sequence is CASSEGGTGANVLTF. The CDR3 DNA is TGTGCCAGCAGTGAGGGAGGGACTGGGGCCAACGTCCTGACTTTC.

This clone came up once. This chain uses TRBV15 with TRBJ1-1; no definite D call. Germline CDR1 is LNHNV and CDR2 is YYDKDF (reference sequence). The CDR3 runs 15 residues. Trimming stripped 3 bases from V and 3 bases from J, with 14 bases between. This CDR3 is CATSRQTNEDTEAFF. As DNA, the CDR3 is TGTGCCACCAGCAGGCAGACAAATGAAGACACTGAAGCTTTCTTT.

The J gene is TRBJ2-2, the V gene TRBV5-1; D is perhaps TRBD2 (5 bases). Trimming left V 4 bases short and J 6 bases short, with 16 bases between. The CDR3 is 15 amino acids. Germline CDR1 reads SGHRS; CDR2 reads YFSETQ. The CDR3, as DNA: TGCGCCAGCAGCCCCGAGGGAGTCGAAGCCGGGGAGCTGTTTTTT. It encodes CASSPEGVEAGELFF.

V usage is TRBV2 and J usage is TRBJ2-5; D is unresolved. Trimming removed 3 bases at V and 7 bases at J, with 6 bases between. Germline CDR1 SNHLY, CDR2 FYNNEI. The length of the CDR3 is 11 residues. The CDR3 coding sequence is TGTGCCAGCAGTGAGAGCGCGACCCAGTACTTC. This codes for CASSESATQYF. Looking up the rest from reference TRBV2 and TRBJ2-5 gives the full variable domain: EPEVTQTPSHQVTQMGQEVILRCVPISNHLYFYWYRQILGQKVEFLVSFYNNEISEKSEIFDDQFSVERPDGSNFTLKIRSTKLEDSAMYFCASSESATQYFGPGTRLLVL.

J is TRBJ2-1 and V is TRBV29-1; unclear D gene. The germline CDR1 and CDR2 sequences are SQVTM and ANQGSEA. CDR3 size: 14 residues. The V gene lost 0 bases and the J gene lost 3 bases, with 9 bases spanning the gap. For the CDR3, the DNA is TGCAGCGTTGAAGATCTAGTGGGCTACAATGAGCAGTTCTTC. Its protein is CSVEDLVGYNEQFF.

This clone was seen only a few times. The rearrangement uses TRBV19 and TRBJ2-7; tentatively, D is TRBD1 (6 bases). Looked up from germline, CDR1 is LNHDA and CDR2 is SQIVND (reference sequence). The CDR3 consists of 15 residues. V was trimmed by 5 bases and J by 6 bases, leaving 20 bases between them. The CDR3 DNA sequence: TGTGCCAGTAGTCCCGCACAGGGTCGAGGGAGCGAGCAGTACTTC. As protein: CASSPAQGRGSEQYF. The full variable domain, completed using reference TRBV19 and TRBJ2-7, is DGGITQSPKYLFRKEGQNVTLSCEQNLNHDAMYWYRQDPGQGLRLIYYSQIVNDFQKGDIAEGYSVSREKKESFPLTVTSAQKNPTAFYLCASSPAQGRGSEQYFGPGTRLTVT.

This clone was recorded only once. The J gene is TRBJ2-3, the V gene TRBV10-3, with D uncertain. Between the trimmed V and J ends, which lost 10 bases and 0 bases, there was a span of 14 bases. From germline, CDR1 is ENHRY and CDR2 SYGVKD. The CDR3 consists of 14 residues. CDR3 sequence (DNA): TGTGCCACCGAGGTGGATACTAGCACAGATACGCAGTATTTT. It is translated as CATEVDTSTDTQYF.

The chain combines TRBV5-1 with TRBJ2-7; 7 nucleotides line up with TRBD1. CDR1 is SGHRS, CDR2 YFSETQ, per germline. The CDR3 length is 17 residues. The trim removed 0 bases at V and 8 bases at J, leaving 17 bases unmatched. The chain's CDR3 is CASSLEGRQGAPGQQYF. In nucleotides, the CDR3 is TGCGCCAGCAGCTTGGAGGGAAGACAGGGCGCCCCGGGTCAGCAGTACTTC.

V gene TRBV18 combines with J gene TRBJ2-7, with TRBD2 matching over 9 bases. The CDR3 extends over 15 amino acids. Trimming at V came to 6 bases and at J to 6 bases, leaving 12 bases not matched to a gene. In germline, CDR1 is KGHSH, CDR2 LQKENI. CDR3 sequence (DNA): TGTGCCAGCTCGGCCGTAGCGGGAGAGGGCCTCGAGCAGTACTTC. Amino acids: CASSAVAGEGLEQYF.

This sequence joins TRBV7-2 and TRBJ2-2; TRBD2 matches 7 bases. The CDR3 runs 16 residues. With 5 bases clipped from V and 4 bases from J, the junction kept 10 bases outside the gene matches. Germline V gives CDR1 SGHTA, CDR2 FQGNSA. The CDR3 DNA reads as TGTGCCAGCAGCCGACCGATCGGGGGGTCCACCGGGGAGCTGTTTTTT. As protein: CASSRPIGGSTGELFF.

The rearrangement uses TRBV18 and TRBJ2-5; perhaps TRBD2 as D (5 bases). Deletions cut 3 bases from V and 5 bases from J, with 16 bases between. The CDR3 consists of 15 residues. Germline CDR1 and CDR2: KGHSH and LQKENI. DNA of the CDR3: TGTGCCAGCTCACCGGGGAGCCCCAGGTTGGAGACCCAGTACTTC. Protein: CASSPGSPRLETQYF.

The chain links TRBV18 to TRBJ1-1; 7 bases agree with TRBD1. The germline V gene has CDR1 KGHSH and CDR2 LQKENI. This CDR3 has 15 residues. V was clipped by 3 bases and J by 1 base; unmatched bases: 5. The chain's CDR3 is CASSPGAGGNTEAFF. The CDR3 DNA reads as TGTGCCAGCTCACCTGGGGCAGGGGGGAACACTGAAGCTTTCTTT. Drawing the rest from reference TRBV18 and TRBJ1-1, the complete variable domain is NAGVMQNPRHLVRRRGQEARLRCSPMKGHSHVYWYRQLPEEGLKFMVYLQKENIIDESGMPKERFSAEFPKEGPSILRIQQVVRGDSAAYFCASSPGAGGNTEAFFGQGTRLTVV.

The rearrangement links TRBV28 to TRBJ1-5; TRBD1 might be the D (6 bases). V lost 2 bases to trimming and J lost 1 base, with 15 bases between them. The CDR3 length is 17 residues. The germline gives CDR1 MDHEN, CDR2 SYDVKM. CDR3 sequence reads: CASSLQNPGVSNQPQHF. CDR3 in DNA: TGTGCCAGCAGTTTACAAAATCCAGGGGTGAGCAATCAGCCCCAGCATTTT.